The 17 T cell receptor beta chains below were found in one sample sequenced in a study of blood T cell repertoires in COVID-19. The assay was immunoSEQ multiplex PCR, and TCRdb's table has in-frame clones only and misses some. Of about 95,000 clones listed, under 90% are singletons. Sequenced sample: peripheral blood. All receptors derive from a human donor in a cohort sampled during active COVID-19.

The rearrangement joins TRBV19 to TRBJ2-7; TRBD1 agrees at 9 bases. Germline trimming cut 7 bases from V and 12 bases from J; bases unmatched to any gene: 16. The CDR3 has 14 residues. The germline gives CDR1 LNHDA, CDR2 SQIVND (reference sequence). DNA for the CDR3: TGTGCCAGTAAACCCGGGACAGGGAGTACGTTTTCGTACTTC. Protein: CASKPGTGSTFSYF.

The chain couples TRBV2 to TRBJ2-3, with a possible D match to TRBD2 (7 bases). CDR3 length: 14 residues. V lost 6 bases and J 3 bases, leaving 13 bases between the germline ends. From germline, CDR1 is SNHLY and CDR2 FYNNEI. The CDR3 DNA reads as TGTGCCAGCAGCCGGGGGGCAGTGACAGATACGCAGTATTTT. Amino acid sequence: CASSRGAVTDTQYF.

The chain recombines TRBV9 with TRBJ1-5; D not certain. The V end was cut by 4 bases, the J end by 0 bases, with 17 bases between. CDR3 size: 17 residues. From germline, CDR1 is SGDLS and CDR2 YYNGEE. CDR3 residues: CASSPKPEVDSNQPQHF. In DNA, the CDR3 is TGTGCCAGCAGCCCGAAACCAGAGGTGGATAGCAATCAGCCCCAGCATTTT.

This clone was observed a single time. This rearrangement joins TRBV20-1 to TRBJ2-7; D is unclear. The CDR3 runs to 11 residues. V lost 1 base, J lost 6 bases, and 7 bases lay in between. CDR1 is DFQATT and CDR2 is SNEGSKA in the germline V gene (reference sequence). CDR3 sequence reads: CSARAAAEQYF. The CDR3 nucleotides read TGCAGTGCTAGAGCCGCGGCCGAGCAGTACTTC.

CDR3 region: CASSNGQTNTDTQYF. In DNA, the CDR3 is TGTGCCAGCAGCAACGGACAAACGAACACAGATACGCAGTATTTT. The rearrangement joins TRBV5-6 to TRBJ2-3; a possible D gene is TRBD1 (5 bases). Germline assignment: CDR1 SGHDT and CDR2 YYEEEE. The ends were cut back, 4 bases at V and 2 bases at J, with 14 bases in the middle. There are 15 residues in the CDR3.

The genes are TRBV19 and TRBJ1-2; no clear D. V lost 3 bases to trimming and J lost 5 bases, with 16 bases between them. The CDR3 contains 15 residues. The germline CDR1 and CDR2 sequences are LNHDA and SQIVND (reference sequence). DNA of the CDR3: TGTGCCAGTAGTATGGCCCCAGGAATCGGTTATGGCTACACCTTC. Protein: CASSMAPGIGYGYTF.

The chain is built from TRBV7-9 and TRBJ2-5, with 10 nucleotides matching TRBD2. This CDR3 has 17 residues. Germline assignment: CDR1 SEHNR and CDR2 FQNEAQ (reference sequence). The trim removed 5 bases at V and 3 bases at J, leaving 12 bases unmatched. The CDR3 protein is CASSPGLAGVTKETQYF. The CDR3 coding sequence is TGTGCCAGCAGCCCGGGCCTAGCGGGAGTTACCAAAGAGACCCAGTACTTC. Full variable domain (outside the CDR3, taken from reference TRBV7-9 and TRBJ2-5): DTGVSQNPRHKITKRGQNVTFRCDPISEHNRLYWYRQTLGQGPEFLTYFQNEAQLEKSRLLSDRFSAERPKGSFSTLEIQRTEQGDSAMYLCASSPGLAGVTKETQYFGPGTRLLVL.

J is TRBJ2-7 and V is TRBV10-1; D not resolved. This CDR3 region has 14 residues. Germline V lookup: CDR1 WNHNN, CDR2 SYGVQD (reference sequence). Trimming shortened V by 3 bases and J by 3 bases, and 12 bases separated the two germline ends. This CDR3 is CASSDRDNLYEQYF. The CDR3 coding sequence is TGCGCCAGCAGTGATCGAGACAATCTCTACGAGCAGTACTTC.

A single count supports this clone. V gene TRBV11-2 combines with J gene TRBJ2-7, with 12 bases aligning to TRBD2. Trimming removed 1 base from V and 2 bases from J; junction bases left unmatched: 0. Germline V CDR1 and CDR2: SGHAT, FQNNGV. This CDR3 region has 15 residues. The DNA for the CDR3 is TGTGCCAGCAGCTTAGGACTAGCGGGAGCCTACGAGCAGTACTTC. It is translated as CASSLGLAGAYEQYF.

The chain uses TRBV6-5 and TRBJ1-2; 7 positions match TRBD1. CDR1 and CDR2 (germline): MNHEY, SVGAGI. The CDR3 sequence is 15 residues long. V lost 6 bases, J lost 1 base, and 8 bases stayed unmatched. CDR3 sequence (DNA): TGTGCCAGCAGATCACCGGGACAGATTAACTATGGCTACACCTTC. Protein sequence: CASRSPGQINYGYTF.

The rearrangement uses TRBV12-5 and TRBJ2-5; TRBD2 matches at 7 bases. Germline V CDR1 and CDR2: LGHNT, FRNRAP. After removal of 5 bases from V and 3 bases from J, the junction contained 6 bases not matched to a gene. The CDR3 covers 14 residues. CDR3 sequence: CASGRGLEKETQYF. The CDR3 coding sequence is TGTGCTAGTGGTCGAGGACTAGAAAAAGAGACCCAGTACTTC.

The CDR3 DNA follows: TGTGCCAGCAGTGGCGGACTCGTTTGGAGCAATCAGCCCCAGCATTTT. It translates to CASSGGLVWSNQPQHF. This rearrangement joins TRBV2 to TRBJ1-5; D unclear. V was pared by 4 bases and J by 1 base, with 14 bases between. This CDR3 contains 16 residues. In germline, CDR1 is SNHLY, CDR2 FYNNEI.

This clone was observed a few times. This chain joins TRBV7-8 and TRBJ2-7; TRBD2 is a possible D gene (5 bases). Germline values: CDR1 SGHVS, CDR2 FQNEAQ. The CDR3 spans 14 residues. The V and J ends lost 5 bases and 9 bases respectively, with 20 bases between them. CDR3 DNA sequence: TGTGCCAGCAGCCCCTCGGAAGCGGCTATTCCGCAGTACTTC. Translating it yields CASSPSEAAIPQYF.

The J gene is TRBJ2-1, the V gene TRBV27; possibly TRBD1 for D (6 bases). Deletions cut 4 bases from V and 4 bases from J, with 14 bases between. From germline, CDR1 is MNHEY and CDR2 SMNVEV (reference sequence). The CDR3 length is 15 residues. In nucleotides, the CDR3 is TGTGCCAGCAGTTACGGGCGGACAGCGTACAATGAGCAGTTCTTC. The encoded protein is CASSYGRTAYNEQFF.

This clone was seen more than once but under ten times. The V and J genes are TRBV11-2 and TRBJ2-7; 10 nucleotides agree with TRBD2. V lost 3 bases, J lost 4 bases, and 3 bases stayed unmatched. Per the germline V gene, CDR1 is SGHAT and CDR2 is FQNNGV. The CDR3 covers 14 residues. The CDR3 sequence: CASSFTSGTYEQYF. CDR3 DNA: TGTGCCAGCAGCTTCACTAGCGGGACATACGAGCAGTACTTC. The full variable domain, with the rest looked up from reference TRBV11-2 and TRBJ2-7, is EAGVAQSPRYKIIEKRQSVAFWCNPISGHATLYWYQQILGQGPKLLIQFQNNGVVDDSQLPKDRFSAERLKGVDSTLKIQPAKLEDSAVYLCASSFTSGTYEQYFGPGTRLTVT.

The chain employs TRBV20-1 and TRBJ1-2; no clear D. Trimming pared 3 bases from V and 0 bases from J, leaving 14 bases between. The CDR3 runs 15 residues. Germline V gene lookup returns CDR1 DFQATT and CDR2 SNEGSKA (reference sequence). CDR3 sequence reads: CSASLVGSSNYGYTF. The CDR3 nucleotides are TGCAGTGCTAGTTTGGTAGGGAGCTCTAACTATGGCTACACCTTC.

The rearrangement uses TRBV7-2 and TRBJ2-2; 11 bases line up with TRBD2. Germline trimming cut 8 bases from V and 6 bases from J; bases unmatched to any gene: 5. The CDR3 consists of 14 residues. Germline V gene sequence: CDR1 SGHTA, CDR2 FQGNSA. This CDR3 is CASAVAGGSGELFF. CDR3 in DNA: TGTGCCAGCGCTGTAGCGGGGGGGTCCGGGGAGCTGTTTTTT.